This T cell receptor (beta chain) appears in the sequencing data of a study of vaccination effects on CD4 cells after COVID-19. Study-wide context: Cultivation was performed at 1.5 million to 2.5 million PBMC per well with 8 to 10 IU/ml IL-2 and around 10 ug/ml peptides added.

The J segment lost 4 bases and the V segment lost 4 bases, leaving 12 bases of the junction unmatched. Looked up from germline, CDR1 is MGHRA and CDR2 is YSYEKL. This CDR3 has 17 amino acids. The authors isolated CD4+ T cells after more than eight days of culture. Each participant was administered two doses of either the BNT162b2 or the mRNA-1273 vaccine. Absence of prior SARS-CoV-2 infection characterized the vaccine recipients, who showed negative nucleocapsid antibodies. TCRdb's copy holds only in-frame clones and misses some; the assay was immunoSEQ multiplex PCR. The table records 30,000 to 35,000 clones, about 74% of them present only once. Only one count was recorded for this clone. As yet, its antigen is unknown.

This material consisted of CD4+ T cells from PBMCs cultured without peptide, taken after COVID-19 vaccination. This TCR was sampled from a human donor who received a COVID-19 vaccine. The gene calls are TRBV4-1 and TRBJ2-1; TRBD1 aligns across 8 bases. The CDR3 sequence: CASSRLPTGGSYNEQFF. Here the CDR3 DNA reads TGCGCCAGCAGCCGATTACCCACAGGGGGGTCGTACAATGAGCAGTTCTTC.